Given below is one T cell receptor (beta chain) in context. The source of the sample is a study of T cell changes during pregnancy in multiple sclerosis. The CDR3 extends over 17 amino acids. With V trimmed by 1 base and J by 4 bases, 6 bases remained unmatched. Germline CDR1 reads MNHNS; CDR2 reads SASEGT. Measured with immunoSEQ multiplex PCR; TCRdb has only the in-frame clones, and not every one. The table has roughly 14,000 clones, approximately 80% seen once; the top ten hold 17%. V gene TRBV6-1 combines with J gene TRBJ2-1; TRBD2 matches 11 bases. Sequenced here: CD8+ T cells from peripheral blood mononuclear cells, sampled after pregnancy. This TCR came from a female donor in good health, enrolled as a control in a pregnancy study. The CDR3 loop is CASSEEVTSGEYNEQFF. The CDR3 bases are TGTGCCAGCAGTGAAGAGGTGACTAGCGGGGAGTACAATGAGCAGTTCTTC.